The clone carrying this TCR beta chain has a handful of counts. In germline, CDR1 is ENHRY, CDR2 SYGVKD. Trimming left V 2 bases short and J 4 bases short, with 11 bases between. The CDR3 is 14 amino acids. This sample is part of a study of identical twins. TCRdb reprocessed the 5' RACE reads with MiXCR, giving one entry per CDR3 protein. Of around 490,000 distinct CDR3 sequences in the sample, 13% to 15% were seen once. The same data also went into a second study, on yellow fever vaccine responses in identical twins.

The sequencing sample was made of CD4+ T cells sorted from blood. The receptor was isolated from a woman between 18 and 30 years old in good health. This chain connects TRBV10-3 to TRBJ2-5; D unresolved. The CDR3 loop is CAISEGPDLETQYF. The CDR3 nucleotides read TGTGCCATCAGTGAGGGACCGGACCTAGAGACCCAGTACTTC.